This T cell receptor (beta chain) was captured by sequencing in a study of cytomegalovirus exposure and HLA in healthy donors. Study-wide results and limits: Donors were assumed by presence/absence analyses to have roughly uniform sequencing depth.

Donors were nominally healthy when sampled, though unrecorded immune exposures were likely. The CDR3 runs to 10 residues. Per germline, CDR1 SQVTM and CDR2 ANQGSEA. Use of 60 Vbeta and 13 Jbeta primers characterized the PCR. TCRdb's table, derived via immunoSEQ multiplex PCR, lists solely in-frame clones and lacks some. The repertoire holds fewer than 250,000 clones, with about four fifths as singletons. About this clone itself: Its antigen is still unknown.

Sequencing was carried out using PBMCs. The J gene is TRBJ1-1, the V gene TRBV29-1; D might be TRBD1 (6 bases). This TCR was sampled from a man aged 25 to 45 in good health and CMV-seronegative. CDR3 coding DNA: TGCAGTGGAGGTCAGGGGATTACTTTCTTT. Its translation is CSGGQGITFF.